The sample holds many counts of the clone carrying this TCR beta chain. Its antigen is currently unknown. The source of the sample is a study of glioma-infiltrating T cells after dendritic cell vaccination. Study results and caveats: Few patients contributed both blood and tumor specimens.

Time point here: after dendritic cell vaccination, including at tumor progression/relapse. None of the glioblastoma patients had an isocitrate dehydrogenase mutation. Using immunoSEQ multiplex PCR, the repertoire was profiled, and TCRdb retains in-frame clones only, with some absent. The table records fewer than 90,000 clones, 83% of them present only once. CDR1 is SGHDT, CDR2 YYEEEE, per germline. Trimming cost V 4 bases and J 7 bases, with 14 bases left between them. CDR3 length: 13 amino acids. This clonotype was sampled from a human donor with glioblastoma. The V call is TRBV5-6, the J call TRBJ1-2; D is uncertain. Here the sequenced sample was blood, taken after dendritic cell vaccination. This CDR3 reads CASSLGRQTGYTF. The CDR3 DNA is TGTGCCAGCAGCCTGGGGAGGCAGACTGGCTACACCTTC.